The clone carrying this T cell receptor (beta chain) has only a few counts. Its antigen is unidentified. The sample belongs to a study of beta chain features in type 1 diabetes. The wider study: Sorted cells examined across all samples numbered some 98 million. Study-wide results and caveats: cDNA sequencing could over-represent cells with high TCR expression. Moderately but significantly shorter TCRB CDR3s were found in Type 1 diabetes patients in all four CD4+ subsets.

Investigators reverse transcribed all isolated RNA, so they sequenced expressed TCRB transcripts. The assay was immunoSEQ multiplex PCR, and TCRdb's table has in-frame clones only and misses some. The repertoire includes roughly 730,000 clones, around an eighth of them detected once, and less than 0.025% sits in the top ten. CD45RO/CCR7/CD25/CD127/CD95/CD27 staining was used to isolate CD4+ naive, central memory, regulatory and stem cell-like memory cells by sorting. Germline CDR1 MNHEY, CDR2 SVGAGI. CDR3 length: 15 amino acids. The trim removed 6 bases at V and 2 bases at J, leaving 8 bases unmatched.

The gene calls are TRBV6-5 and TRBJ2-3, with 7 bases aligning to TRBD1. The sequencing input was naive CD4+ T cells from blood. The TCR comes from a man aged 18 to 30 with type 1 diabetes. CDR3 region: CASRPPGQPTDTQYF. The CDR3 DNA sequence: TGTGCCAGCAGACCACCGGGACAGCCCACAGATACGCAGTATTTT.